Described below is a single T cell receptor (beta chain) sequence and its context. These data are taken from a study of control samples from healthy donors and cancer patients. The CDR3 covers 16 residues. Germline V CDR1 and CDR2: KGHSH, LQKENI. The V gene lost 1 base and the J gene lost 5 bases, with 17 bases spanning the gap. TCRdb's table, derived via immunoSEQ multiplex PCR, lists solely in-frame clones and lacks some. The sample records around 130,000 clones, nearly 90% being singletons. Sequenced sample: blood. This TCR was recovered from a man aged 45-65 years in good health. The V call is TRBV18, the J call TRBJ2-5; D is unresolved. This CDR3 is CASSPRAGALRETQYF. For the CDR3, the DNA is TGTGCCAGCTCACCACGCGCAGGAGCCTTGAGGGAGACCCAGTACTTC.